This T cell receptor beta chain was captured in a study of Graves' ophthalmopathy and Graves' hyperthyroidism. This clonotype was counted ten times or more. RNA transcripts served as template for amplifying TCR beta CDR3 sequences. The workflow started with a first-round RT-PCR run with HTBI primers and then moved on to a second-round multiplex PCR. TCRdb recomputed calls from the multiplex PCR reads with MiXCR, one row per CDR3 protein. The top ten clones hold roughly 39% of a sample with about 220,000 distinct CDR3 sequences, 20% to 25% of them seen once. More than 7.5 ml of fresh blood yielded the PBMCs by density gradient. The specimen was peripheral blood. This clonotype was obtained from a woman between 45 and 60 years old with Graves' ophthalmopathy.

This chain's CDR3 is CASRSPASPYNSPLHF. DNA for the CDR3: TGTGCCAGCAGGAGCCCGGCCTCGCCCTATAATTCACCCCTCCACTTT. The V and J genes are TRBV27 and TRBJ1-6; D gene ambiguous. Germline CDR1 and CDR2: MNHEY and SMNVEV (reference sequence). Trimming stripped 6 bases from V and 2 bases from J, with 14 bases between. The CDR3 is made up of 16 amino acids.